This entry lists 6 T cell receptor beta chains sequenced from one sample in a study of T cells in Graves' hyperthyroidism and ophthalmopathy. Amplified TCR beta CDR3 regions came from RNA transcripts. During a first-round RT-PCR of the TCR CDR3, the HTBI primer set was used. TCRdb fed the multiplex PCR reads into MiXCR, producing one record per CDR3 protein. There are fewer than 750,000 distinct CDR3 sequences in the sample; 35% to 55% occur only once, and about 7.8% lies in the top ten. Sequencing was performed on peripheral blood or thyroid tissue (not recorded which). The receptor source for this set is a woman aged 18-35 years with Graves' hyperthyroidism.

This clonotype was found many times. This chain links TRBV27 with TRBJ2-7, with D perhaps TRBD1 (6 bases). The ends were cut back, 1 base at V and 6 bases at J, with 16 bases in the middle. The CDR3 contains 15 residues. Germline V gene sequence: CDR1 MNHEY, CDR2 SMNVEV (reference sequence). For the CDR3, the DNA is TGTGCCAGCAGTTTATGGGGTGAGGGGGTAGCCGAGCAGTACTTC. This sequence encodes CASSLWGEGVAEQYF.

The chain uses TRBV15 and TRBJ2-7; D unresolved. The CDR3 sequence is 16 residues long. The V gene's germline CDR1 is LNHNV and CDR2 YYDKDF (reference sequence). Trimming took off 3 bases at V and 5 bases at J, with 20 bases between the two ends. The chain's CDR3 is CATSSFNLEMLDEQYF. CDR3 in DNA: TGTGCCACCAGCAGCTTCAACCTAGAGATGCTGGACGAGCAGTACTTC.

The V call is TRBV12-3 or TRBV12-4, the J call TRBJ2-5; 14 bases agree with TRBD2. CDR3 length equals 17 residues. V lost 6 bases to trimming and J lost 2 bases; unmatched junction nucleotides: 8. CDR3 DNA: TGTGCCAGCAGGCCGACTAGCGGGAGGGCCCATCAAGAGACCCAGTACTTC. As protein: CASRPTSGRAHQETQYF.

This clonotype was counted a few times. The chain employs TRBV29-1 and TRBJ1-2; tentatively, D is TRBD1 (6 bases). The CDR3 is made up of 11 amino acids. Germline lookup yields CDR1 SQVTM and CDR2 ANQGSEA. Trimming cost V 6 bases and J 6 bases, with 11 bases left between them. The CDR3 loop reads CSVETGDGYTF. The CDR3 nucleotides read TGCAGCGTAGAGACAGGAGATGGCTACACCTTC.

At least ten counts were recorded for this clonotype. V and J are TRBV7-2 and TRBJ1-5; TRBD1 is a possible D gene (6 bases). Germline-derived CDR1 and CDR2 are SGHTA and FQGNSA. V lost 2 bases and J lost 7, with 15 bases in between. The CDR3 runs to 15 residues. CDR3 region: CASSLMVGGLQPQHF. Here the CDR3 DNA reads TGTGCCAGCAGCTTAATGGTCGGGGGGCTCCAGCCCCAGCATTTT.

The chain is built from TRBV24-1 and TRBJ2-3; D uncertain. Germline V gene lookup returns CDR1 KGHDR and CDR2 SFDVKD. V was trimmed by 6 bases and J by 8 bases, leaving 14 bases between them. CDR3 length: 13 residues. The CDR3 region is CATSPPLLPTQYF. The DNA for the CDR3 is TGTGCCACCAGTCCACCTCTTCTGCCTACGCAGTATTTT.